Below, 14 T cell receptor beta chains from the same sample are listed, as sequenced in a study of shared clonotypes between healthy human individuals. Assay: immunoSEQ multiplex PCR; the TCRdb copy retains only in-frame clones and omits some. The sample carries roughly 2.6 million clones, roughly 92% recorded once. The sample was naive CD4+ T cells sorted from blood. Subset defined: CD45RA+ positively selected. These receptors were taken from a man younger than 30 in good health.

The DNA for the CDR3 is TGTGCCATCAGCAACAGGGGGTGGGAGCAGTACTTC. Translated: CAISNRGWEQYF. The V call is TRBV10-3, the J call TRBJ2-5, with 8 bases lining up with TRBD1. V shed 6 bases and J 11 bases; nucleotides not matched to a gene: 8. CDR1 is ENHRY, CDR2 SYGVKD, per germline. The length of the CDR3 is 12 residues.

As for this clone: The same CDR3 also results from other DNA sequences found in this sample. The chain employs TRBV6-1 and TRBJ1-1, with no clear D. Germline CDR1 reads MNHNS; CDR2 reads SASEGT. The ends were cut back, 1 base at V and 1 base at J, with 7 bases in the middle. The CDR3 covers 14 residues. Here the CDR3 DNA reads TGTGCCAGCAGTGAAGGTGGCAGGAACACTGAAGCTTTCTTT. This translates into CASSEGGRNTEAFF.

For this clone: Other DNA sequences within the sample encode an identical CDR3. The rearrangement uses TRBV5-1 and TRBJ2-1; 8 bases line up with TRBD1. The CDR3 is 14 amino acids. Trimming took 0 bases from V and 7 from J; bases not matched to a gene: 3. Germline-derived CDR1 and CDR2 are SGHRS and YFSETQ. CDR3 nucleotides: TGCGCCAGCAGCTTGGGGACAGGGTCGAATGAGCAGTTCTTC. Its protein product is CASSLGTGSNEQFF.

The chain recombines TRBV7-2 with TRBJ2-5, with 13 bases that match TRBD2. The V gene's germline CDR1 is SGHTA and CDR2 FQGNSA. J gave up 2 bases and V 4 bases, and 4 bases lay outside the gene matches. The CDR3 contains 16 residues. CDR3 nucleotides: TGTGCCAGCAGCTCGGGACTAGCGGGGAAACAAGAGACCCAGTACTTC. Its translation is CASSSGLAGKQETQYF.

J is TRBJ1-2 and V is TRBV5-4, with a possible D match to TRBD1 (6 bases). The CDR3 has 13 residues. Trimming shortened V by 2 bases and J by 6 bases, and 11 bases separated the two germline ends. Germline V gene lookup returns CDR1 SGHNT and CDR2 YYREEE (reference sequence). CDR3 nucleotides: TGTGCCAGCAGCTTCCAGGGGATGAATGGCTACACCTTC. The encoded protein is CASSFQGMNGYTF.

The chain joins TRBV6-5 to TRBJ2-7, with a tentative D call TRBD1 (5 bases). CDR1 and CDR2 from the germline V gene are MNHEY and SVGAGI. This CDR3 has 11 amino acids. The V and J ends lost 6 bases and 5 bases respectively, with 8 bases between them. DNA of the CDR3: TGTGCCAGCAGGACAGCCCACGAGCAGTACTTC. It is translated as CASRTAHEQYF.

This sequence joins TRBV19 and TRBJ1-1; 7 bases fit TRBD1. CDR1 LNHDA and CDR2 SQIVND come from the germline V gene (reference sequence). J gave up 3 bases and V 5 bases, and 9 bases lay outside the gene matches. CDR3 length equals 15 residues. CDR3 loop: CASSARQGQDTEAFF. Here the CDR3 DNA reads TGTGCCAGTAGTGCTCGACAGGGTCAGGACACTGAAGCTTTCTTT.

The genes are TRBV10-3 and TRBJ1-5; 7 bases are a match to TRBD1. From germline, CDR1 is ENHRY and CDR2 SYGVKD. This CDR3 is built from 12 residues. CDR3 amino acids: CAIQGGNQPQHF. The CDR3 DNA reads TGTGCTATCCAGGGGGGGAATCAGCCCCAGCATTTT.

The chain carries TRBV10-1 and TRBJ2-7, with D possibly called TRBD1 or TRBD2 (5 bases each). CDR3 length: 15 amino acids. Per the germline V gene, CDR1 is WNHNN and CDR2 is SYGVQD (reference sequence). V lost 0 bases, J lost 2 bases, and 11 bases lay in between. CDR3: CASSESRGRTYEQYF. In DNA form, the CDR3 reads TGCGCCAGCAGTGAGTCGAGGGGACGAACCTACGAGCAGTACTTC.

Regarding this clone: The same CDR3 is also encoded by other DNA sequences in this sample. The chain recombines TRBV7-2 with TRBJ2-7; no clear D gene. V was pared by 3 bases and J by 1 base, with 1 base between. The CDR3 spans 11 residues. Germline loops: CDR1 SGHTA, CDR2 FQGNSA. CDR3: CASSLSYEQYF. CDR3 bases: TGTGCCAGCAGCTTGTCCTACGAGCAGTACTTC.

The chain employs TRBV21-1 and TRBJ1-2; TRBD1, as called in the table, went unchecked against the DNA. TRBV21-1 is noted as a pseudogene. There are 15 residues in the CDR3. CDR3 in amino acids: CASSKSGGESNGYTF. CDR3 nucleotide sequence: TGTGCCAGCAGCAAATCAGGGGGCGAGAGCAATGGCTACACCTTC.

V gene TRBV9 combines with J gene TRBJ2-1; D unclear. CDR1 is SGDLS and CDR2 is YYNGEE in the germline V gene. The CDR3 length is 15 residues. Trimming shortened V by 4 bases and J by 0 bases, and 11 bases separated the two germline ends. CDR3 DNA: TGTGCCAGCAGCCTGACGATTTACTCCTACAATGAGCAGTTCTTC. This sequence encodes CASSLTIYSYNEQFF.

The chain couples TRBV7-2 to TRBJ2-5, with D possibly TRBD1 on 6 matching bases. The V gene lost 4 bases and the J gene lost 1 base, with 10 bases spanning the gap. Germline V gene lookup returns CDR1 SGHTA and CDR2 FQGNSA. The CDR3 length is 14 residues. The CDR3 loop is CASSYRQVQETQYF. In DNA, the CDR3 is TGTGCCAGCAGCTACAGACAGGTCCAAGAGACCCAGTACTTC.

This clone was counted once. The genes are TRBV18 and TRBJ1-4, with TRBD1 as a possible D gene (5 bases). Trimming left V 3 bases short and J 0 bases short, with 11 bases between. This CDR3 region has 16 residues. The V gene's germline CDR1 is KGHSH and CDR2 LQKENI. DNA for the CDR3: TGTGCCAGCTCACCCGACAGAATCTCAACTAATGAAAAACTGTTTTTT. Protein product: CASSPDRISTNEKLFF.